This entry features one T cell receptor (beta chain) sequence. This entry belongs to a study of neoadjuvant nivolumab and ipilimumab in lung cancer. Germline loops: CDR1 SGHNT, CDR2 YENEEA. This CDR3 has 14 residues. The V end was cut by 4 bases, the J end by 5 bases, with 13 bases between. The protocol was immunoSEQ multiplex PCR, while the TCRdb copy is restricted to in-frame clones and leaves out a portion. The sample includes about 17,000 clones, 70% to 80% of them seen just once. The sample here was tumor tissue, taken after neoadjuvant nivolumab, alone or with ipilimumab, at or shortly before surgery. The chain carries TRBV11-3 and TRBJ2-3, with D maybe TRBD1 (5 bases). The source of this sequence is an adult with non-small cell lung cancer. CDR3 coding DNA: TGTGCCAGCAGCTCAGGGATAGGGAAAGATACGCAGTATTTT. Amino acid sequence: CASSSGIGKDTQYF.